This T cell receptor beta chain was captured in a study of T-cell memory formation after mild COVID-19. Study findings and constraints: Pre-infection memory showed some responding clones, and this suggested that cross-reactive memory joined.

This clonotype qualifies as medium-sized (0.01 to 0.1%). The antigen remains undetermined. Each CDR3 protein gets one entry after TCRdb re-called the 5' RACE reads with MiXCR. The table includes 85,000 to 130,000 distinct CDR3 sequences, around 10% detected once. This CDR3 has 18 residues. Germline assignment: CDR1 LGHDT and CDR2 YNNKEL (reference sequence). V lost 5 bases and J lost 2; bases outside the gene matches: 16. The rearrangement links TRBV3-1 to TRBJ2-3, with 7 nucleotides matching TRBD2. Sequences were obtained from PBMCs or a T cell subset sorted from them (not recorded which). The TCR was taken from a man younger than 35 who had mild COVID-19 (a few samples of this study predate the infection). Cell type and time point are not known. The DNA of the CDR3 is TGTGCCAGCAGCGGGTTTGGTGGGGAGGGATCACCCACAGATACGCAGTATTTT. Translating it yields CASSGFGGEGSPTDTQYF.